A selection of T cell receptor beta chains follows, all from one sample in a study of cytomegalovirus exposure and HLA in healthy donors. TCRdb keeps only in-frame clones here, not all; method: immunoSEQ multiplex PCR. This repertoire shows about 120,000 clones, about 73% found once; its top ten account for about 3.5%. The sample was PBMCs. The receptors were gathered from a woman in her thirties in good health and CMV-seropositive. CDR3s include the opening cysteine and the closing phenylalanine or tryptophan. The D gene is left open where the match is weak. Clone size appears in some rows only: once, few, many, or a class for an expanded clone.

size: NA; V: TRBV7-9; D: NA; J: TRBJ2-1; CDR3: CASSADREQFF; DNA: TGTGCCAGCAGCGCCGACAGGGAGCAGTTCTTC
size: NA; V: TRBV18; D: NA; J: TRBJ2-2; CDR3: CASSPLRRTGELFF; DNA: TGTGCCAGCTCACCACTCCGGAGGACCGGGGAGCTGTTTTTT
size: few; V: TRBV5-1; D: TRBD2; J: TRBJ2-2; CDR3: CASSWGLVGTGELFF; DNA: TGCGCCAGCAGCTGGGGACTAGTAGGCACCGGGGAGCTGTTTTTT
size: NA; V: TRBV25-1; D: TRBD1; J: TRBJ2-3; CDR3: CASSQSQDRAPDTQYF; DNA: TGTGCCAGCAGTCAATCCCAGGACAGGGCCCCAGATACGCAGTATTTT
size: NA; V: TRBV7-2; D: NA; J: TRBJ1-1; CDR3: CASSPQMNTEAFF; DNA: TGTGCCAGCAGCCCCCAAATGAACACTGAAGCTTTCTTT
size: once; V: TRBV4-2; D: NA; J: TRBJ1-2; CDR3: CASSQELNGGYGYTF; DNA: TGTGCCAGCAGCCAAGAGCTGAACGGGGGCTATGGCTACACCTTC
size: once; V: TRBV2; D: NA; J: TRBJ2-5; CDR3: CASSANPGPQETQYF; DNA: TGTGCCAGCAGCGCAAACCCGGGTCCACAAGAGACCCAGTACTTC
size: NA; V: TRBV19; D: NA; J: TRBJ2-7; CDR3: CASTDVGGSYEQYF; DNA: TGTGCCAGTACCGATGTTGGGGGGAGCTACGAGCAGTACTTC
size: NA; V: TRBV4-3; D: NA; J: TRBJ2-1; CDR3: CASSFLTARIAGGEQFF; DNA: TGCGCCAGCAGCTTCCTCACAGCTAGAATAGCAGGAGGTGAGCAGTTCTTC
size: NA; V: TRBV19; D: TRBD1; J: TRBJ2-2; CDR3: CASSRHRDRATGELFF; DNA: TGTGCCAGTAGCCGACACCGGGACAGGGCAACCGGGGAGCTGTTTTTT
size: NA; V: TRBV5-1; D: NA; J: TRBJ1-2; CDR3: CASSIMIDYGYTF; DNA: TGCGCCAGCAGCATAATGATAGACTATGGCTACACCTTC
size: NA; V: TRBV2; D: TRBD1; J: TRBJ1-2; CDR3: CASRQGGNYGYTF; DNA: TGTGCCAGCCGACAGGGTGGTAACTATGGCTACACCTTC
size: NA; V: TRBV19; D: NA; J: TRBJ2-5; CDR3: CASSIDLASRYQETQYF; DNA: TGTGCCAGTAGTATAGATTTGGCTAGCCGGTACCAAGAGACCCAGTACTTC
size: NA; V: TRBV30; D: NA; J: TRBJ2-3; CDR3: CAWTVPSVADTQYF; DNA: TGTGCCTGGACGGTACCTTCGGTCGCAGATACGCAGTATTTT
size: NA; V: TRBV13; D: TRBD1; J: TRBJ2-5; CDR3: CASSRQGGGETQYF; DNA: TGTGCCAGCAGTCGACAGGGTGGTGGCGAGACCCAGTACTTC
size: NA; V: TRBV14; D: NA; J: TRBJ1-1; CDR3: CASSPRVREEAFF; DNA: TGTGCCAGCAGCCCCCGGGTCCGGGAAGAAGCTTTCTTT
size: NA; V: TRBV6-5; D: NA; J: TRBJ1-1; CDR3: CASSYSLVNTEAFF; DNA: TGTGCCAGCAGTTACTCTCTAGTGAACACTGAAGCTTTCTTT
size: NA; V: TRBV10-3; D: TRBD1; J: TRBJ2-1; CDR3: CAIGGQGGGARNEQFF; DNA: TGTGCCATAGGGGGACAGGGAGGAGGGGCACGGAATGAGCAGTTCTTC
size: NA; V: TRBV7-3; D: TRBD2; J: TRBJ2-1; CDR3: CASSSLPLAGGPGNEQFF; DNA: TGTGCCAGCAGCTCCCTGCCTCTAGCGGGGGGGCCCGGCAATGAGCAGTTCTTC
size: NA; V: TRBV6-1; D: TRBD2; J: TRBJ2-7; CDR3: CASIWTSGNYEQYF; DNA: TGTGCCAGCATTTGGACTAGCGGTAACTACGAGCAGTACTTC